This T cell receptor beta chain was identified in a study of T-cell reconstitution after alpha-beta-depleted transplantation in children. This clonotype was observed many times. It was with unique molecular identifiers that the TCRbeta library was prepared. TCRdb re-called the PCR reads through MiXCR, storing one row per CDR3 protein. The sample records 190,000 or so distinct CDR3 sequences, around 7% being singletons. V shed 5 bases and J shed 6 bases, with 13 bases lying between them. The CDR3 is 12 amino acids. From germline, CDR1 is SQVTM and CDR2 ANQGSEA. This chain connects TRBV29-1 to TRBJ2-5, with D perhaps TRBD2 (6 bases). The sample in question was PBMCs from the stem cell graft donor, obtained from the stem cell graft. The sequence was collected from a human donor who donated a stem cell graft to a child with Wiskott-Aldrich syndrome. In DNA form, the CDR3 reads TGCAGCGTTAAGACTAGTGAAAAGACCCAGTACTTC. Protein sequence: CSVKTSEKTQYF.